Each of the 7 T cell receptor beta chains below was sequenced from the same sample in a study of blood T cell repertoires in COVID-19. Produced via immunoSEQ multiplex PCR; TCRdb's table is partial and in-frame only. The table shows 100,000 or so clones, with 80% to 95% occurring only once. Source material: peripheral blood. The receptors were sampled from a woman aged 45-65 years in a cohort sampled during active COVID-19.

The V gene is TRBV7-3, the J gene TRBJ2-2; 12 positions match TRBD2. CDR3 length: 17 amino acids. The J segment lost 6 bases and the V segment lost 5 bases, leaving 10 bases of the junction unmatched. The V gene's germline CDR1 is SGHTA and CDR2 FQGTGA. CDR3 sequence (DNA): TGTGCCAGCAGCGACGGTATACTAGCGGGGGGCTCCGGGGAGCTGTTTTTT. Residues: CASSDGILAGGSGELFF.

This clone came up once. The chain uses TRBV5-1 and TRBJ2-5; 7 positions match TRBD2. V gave up 2 bases and J gave up 2 bases; unmatched junction bases: 9. Germline CDR1 reads SGHRS; CDR2 reads YFSETQ. CDR3 length equals 16 residues. The CDR3 here is CASSLGAGRTQETQYF. CDR3 DNA: TGCGCCAGCAGCTTAGGAGCGGGGCGGACGCAAGAGACCCAGTACTTC.

This clone was detected once. V gene TRBV5-1 combines with J gene TRBJ1-2, with 7 bases lining up with TRBD1. Germline-derived CDR1 and CDR2 are SGHRS and YFSETQ. The CDR3 is made up of 14 amino acids. Trimming removed 4 bases from V and 4 bases from J; junction bases left unmatched: 7. CDR3 bases: TGCGCCAGCAGCCCCGACAGGGACGTCTATGGCTACACCTTC. This encodes CASSPDRDVYGYTF.

The chain carries TRBV11-1 and TRBJ2-3; TRBD2 is a possible D gene (5 bases). Trimming pared 2 bases from V and 6 bases from J, leaving 15 bases between. CDR1 is SGHAT, CDR2 FQDESV, per germline (reference sequence). The CDR3 contains 15 residues. CDR3 bases: TGTGCCAGCAGCTTATTTTCGGGGTCCGACGATACGCAGTATTTT. Translation gives CASSLFSGSDDTQYF.

The genes are TRBV10-3 and TRBJ1-1; D unresolved. The CDR3 totals 17 residues. V lost 4 bases and J lost 1, with 19 bases in between. The germline gives CDR1 ENHRY, CDR2 SYGVKD. CDR3 amino acids: CAISGAANNRPNTEAFF. The DNA for the CDR3 is TGTGCCATCAGTGGGGCAGCAAATAATCGCCCGAACACTGAAGCTTTCTTT.

The J gene is TRBJ1-1, the V gene TRBV7-2; D is perhaps TRBD1 (5 bases). Germline V gene lookup returns CDR1 SGHTA and CDR2 FQGNSA. Trimming shortened V by 4 bases and J by 4 bases, and 16 bases separated the two germline ends. The CDR3 runs 15 residues. The CDR3 protein is CASSSVGGVSTEAFF. CDR3 DNA: TGTGCCAGCAGCTCCGTTGGAGGGGTGAGCACTGAAGCTTTCTTT. The whole variable domain, remainder taken from reference TRBV7-2 and TRBJ1-1, is GAGVSQSPSNKVTEKGKDVELRCDPISGHTALYWYRQSLGQGLEFLIYFQGNSAPDKSGLPSDRFSAERTGGSVSTLTIQRTQQEDSAVYLCASSSVGGVSTEAFFGQGTRLTVV.

The chain carries TRBV19 and TRBJ1-5; 9 nucleotides agree with TRBD1. The CDR3 runs to 16 residues. After removal of 5 bases from V and 5 bases from J, the junction contained 10 bases not matched to a gene. Looked up from germline, CDR1 is LNHDA and CDR2 is SQIVND (reference sequence). Here the CDR3 DNA reads TGTGCCAGTAGTCTAAGGACAGGGGCCAAGTATCAGCCCCAGCATTTT. Protein: CASSLRTGAKYQPQHF.